Shown below are 22 T cell receptor beta chains from a single sample sequenced in a study of CD8+CD57+ T cells in acquired aplastic anemia. According to the study, genomic DNA was the template for TCR beta VDJ and CDR3 profiling. From the reads, TCRdb called clonotypes with MiXCR, one entry per CDR3 protein. The sample holds over 150,000 distinct CDR3 sequences, 45% to 60% seen once. All patients picked for sequencing had shown, by flow cytometry, an expansion of CD8+CD57+ cells. The material sequenced was sorted CD4+, CD8+, or CD8+CD57+ T cells (not recorded which) from PBMCs. These receptors originate from a human donor with aplastic anemia.

The V call is TRBV20-1, the J call TRBJ2-5; 10 bases align to TRBD2. V shed 0 bases and J 8 bases; nucleotides not matched to a gene: 6. Germline lookup yields CDR1 DFQATT and CDR2 SNEGSKA (reference sequence). The CDR3 consists of 14 residues. The CDR3 sequence: CSARERLAGDTQYF. Written as DNA, the CDR3 is TGCAGTGCTAGAGAAAGGCTAGCGGGAGACACCCAGTACTTC.

The rearrangement uses TRBV10-3 and TRBJ2-7, with TRBD2 as a possible D gene (6 bases). The V gene lost 4 bases and the J gene lost 3 bases, with 10 bases spanning the gap. Germline-derived CDR1 and CDR2 are ENHRY and SYGVKD. The CDR3 extends over 13 amino acids. CDR3 nucleotides: TGTGCCATCAGTGGGACTACCCTCTACGAGCAGTACTTC. Its translation is CAISGTTLYEQYF.

This rearrangement joins TRBV24-1 to TRBJ2-2; TRBD2 might be the D (6 bases). V lost 6 bases to trimming and J lost 3 bases, with 10 bases between them. CDR3 length equals 14 residues. In germline, CDR1 is KGHDR, CDR2 SFDVKD. As DNA, the CDR3 is TGTGCCACCAGTAAGGGACTCGACACCGGGGAGCTGTTTTTT. Translated: CATSKGLDTGELFF.

This clonotype was detected ten times or more. The V gene is TRBV7-6, the J gene TRBJ2-7, with D perhaps being TRBD1 or TRBD2 (5 bases each). This CDR3 has 13 amino acids. The V end lost 5 bases, the J end lost 7 bases, and 15 bases lay between the germline ends. Germline CDR1 SGHVS, CDR2 FNYEAQ. The DNA of the CDR3 is TGTGCCAGCAGCCGGGACCCAGGCATGGAGCAGTACTTC. As protein: CASSRDPGMEQYF.

This chain uses TRBV24-1 with TRBJ2-3; D unclear. V lost 3 bases and J lost 3, with 12 bases in between. The CDR3 covers 15 residues. Per germline, CDR1 KGHDR and CDR2 SFDVKD. Written as DNA, the CDR3 is TGTGCCACCAGTGATGCCCCCGGCAGGACAGATACGCAGTATTTT. Protein sequence: CATSDAPGRTDTQYF.

A word on this clonotype: A much larger clonotype is one base distant, so this may be a read error. As the CDR3 is not closed by the conserved phenylalanine or tryptophan, this likely results from a read error. The chain recombines TRBV12-3 or TRBV12-4 with TRBJ1-1; D is unresolved. The CDR3 loop spans 14 amino acids. V lost 2 bases, J lost 2 bases, and 9 bases lay in between. CDR3 in amino acids: CASSLRAANTEAFL. CDR3 DNA sequence: TGTGCCAGCAGTTTAAGGGCGGCAAACACTGAAGCTTTCCTT.

A word on this clonotype: As the CDR3 is not closed by the conserved phenylalanine or tryptophan, this likely results from a read error. V and J are TRBV11-1 and TRBJ1-5; D might be TRBD1 (6 bases). The length of the CDR3 is 16 residues. Between the trimmed V and J ends, which lost 3 bases and 7 bases, there was a span of 19 bases. Germline V CDR1 and CDR2: SGHAT, FQDESV (reference sequence). CDR3 nucleotide sequence: TGTGCCAGCAGCTTCCGAGATACAGGGTATGTGCAGCCCCAGCATCTT. Protein product: CASSFRDTGYVQPQHL.

As concerns this clonotype: The junction differs from germline at one of its ends, possibly a read error. The chain couples TRBV28 to TRBJ1-2; D gene unclear. Germline V gene lookup returns CDR1 MDHEN and CDR2 SYDVKM. The CDR3 covers 13 residues. CDR3 residues: CVSSLRGNYGYTF. CDR3 nucleotides: TGTGTCAGCAGTTTAAGAGGGAACTATGGCTACACCTTC.

The gene calls are TRBV12-3 or TRBV12-4 and TRBJ2-1, with TRBD2 identical over 9 bases. The length of the CDR3 is 16 residues. V lost 4 bases and J lost 9; bases outside the gene matches: 13. The CDR3 here is CASSSLGGGARGEQFF. CDR3 sequence (DNA): TGTGCCAGCAGTTCGCTGGGCGGGGGGGCGAGGGGTGAGCAGTTCTTC.

This chain joins TRBV11-1 and TRBJ1-6; D not certain. Trimming cost V 5 bases and J 8 bases, with 19 bases left between them. The CDR3 spans 16 residues. Germline lookup yields CDR1 SGHAT and CDR2 FQDESV (reference sequence). The CDR3 bases are TGTGCCAGCAGCAGCTCTCTGGCCCCAAGGGATTCACCCCTCCACTTT. Translating it yields CASSSSLAPRDSPLHF.

A note on this clonotype: A much larger clone differs from this one at a single base, so this may be a read error. This is likely a read error, given that the CDR3 carries no conserved phenylalanine or tryptophan at its end. The rearrangement joins TRBV11-3 to TRBJ2-1; D is unclear. The length of the CDR3 is 12 residues. Trimming shortened V by 5 bases and J by 5 bases, and 7 bases separated the two germline ends. Germline lookup yields CDR1 SGHNT and CDR2 YENEEA. The CDR3, as DNA: TGTGCCAGCAGCAAAAACGACAATGAGCAGTTCTCC. Amino acids: CASSKNDNEQFS.

This clonotype was picked up one time. The chain carries TRBV19 and TRBJ2-7; 9 bases fit TRBD2. The CDR3 is 16 residues long. From germline, CDR1 is LNHDA and CDR2 SQIVND (reference sequence). The V gene end was trimmed by 8 bases and the J gene end by 5 bases; junction bases not matched to a gene: 16. The CDR3 DNA is TGTGCCAGTGGCGAGCTTACAGCGGGGGGCGTCAACGAGCAGTACTTC. It yields the protein CASGELTAGGVNEQYF.

The rearrangement links TRBV7-9 to TRBJ2-5, with D possibly being TRBD1 (6 bases). Trimming left V 5 bases short and J 3 bases short, with 13 bases between. Per the germline V gene, CDR1 is SEHNR and CDR2 is FQNEAQ (reference sequence). This CDR3 has 14 amino acids. The CDR3 sequence is CASSPYEGEETQYF. The DNA for the CDR3 is TGTGCCAGCAGCCCCTACGAGGGGGAAGAGACCCAGTACTTC.

The CDR3 loop reads CATSDGTGIETQYF. DNA of the CDR3: TGTGCCACCAGTGATGGGACAGGGATCGAGACCCAGTACTTC. V is TRBV24-1 and J is TRBJ2-5; 9 bases fit TRBD1. CDR3 length: 14 amino acids. Germline V lookup: CDR1 KGHDR, CDR2 SFDVKD. The V segment lost 3 bases and the J segment 5 bases; nucleotides outside the gene matches: 3.

This chain joins TRBV7-9 and TRBJ2-1; tentative D call: TRBD1 (5 bases). Germline V CDR1 and CDR2: SEHNR, FQNEAQ (reference sequence). The CDR3 length is 12 residues. Trimming cost V 5 bases and J 7 bases, with 9 bases left between them. The chain's CDR3 is CASSPGKNEQFF. CDR3 nucleotide sequence: TGTGCCAGCAGCCCAGGGAAGAATGAGCAGTTCTTC.

A few counts support this clonotype. The chain is built from TRBV19 and TRBJ2-5, with 9 bases matching TRBD2. Germline CDR1 is LNHDA and CDR2 is SQIVND (reference sequence). The V and J ends lost 6 bases and 0 bases, in that order; junction bases with no gene match: 5. The CDR3 contains 15 residues. This CDR3 reads CASSPRTSDQETQYF. The DNA of the CDR3 is TGTGCCAGTAGCCCCCGGACTAGCGACCAAGAGACCCAGTACTTC.

This clonotype was detected many times. This chain connects TRBV5-1 to TRBJ2-3, with D perhaps TRBD1 (6 bases). The V gene lost 5 bases and the J gene lost 3 bases, with 10 bases spanning the gap. The CDR3 runs to 13 residues. Germline V gives CDR1 SGHRS, CDR2 YFSETQ. The DNA for the CDR3 is TGCGCCAGCAGATTTCAGGGGACAGATACGCAGTATTTT. Its translation: CASRFQGTDTQYF.

The sample holds a few counts of this clonotype. The genes are TRBV6-5 and TRBJ1-4; TRBD1 might be the D (6 bases). V was shortened by 3 bases and J by 5 bases, with 16 bases between the two germline ends. Germline lookup yields CDR1 MNHEY and CDR2 SVGAGI. This CDR3 is built from 16 residues. The CDR3 coding sequence is TGTGCCAGCAGTTATGGGGGGGGGGCAGTGAATGAAAAACTGTTTTTT. Protein sequence: CASSYGGGAVNEKLFF.

CDR3 in DNA: TGCGCCAGCAATGGGGCAGGTGAAGCTTTCTTT. The encoded protein is CASNGAGEAFF. The gene calls are TRBV5-1 and TRBJ1-1; TRBD1 might be the D (5 bases). The CDR3 runs 11 residues. Germline loops: CDR1 SGHRS, CDR2 YFSETQ. The ends were cut back, 6 bases at V and 7 bases at J, with 10 bases in the middle.

This clonotype was seen only a few times. The chain carries TRBV24-1 and TRBJ2-6; D tentatively fits TRBD1 or TRBD2 (5 bases each). Germline V gene sequence: CDR1 KGHDR, CDR2 SFDVKD. The CDR3 runs 18 residues. V lost 3 bases, J lost 0 bases, and 14 bases lay in between. The CDR3 protein is CATSDPDRGSSGANVLTF. As DNA, the CDR3 is TGTGCCACCAGTGATCCAGACAGAGGGAGCTCTGGGGCCAACGTCCTGACTTTC.

This clonotype was recorded a few times. This chain links TRBV18 with TRBJ2-7, with a weak D call TRBD1 (6 bases). CDR3 length: 14 residues. Trimming removed 4 bases at V and 4 bases at J, with 14 bases between. The germline V gene has CDR1 KGHSH and CDR2 LQKENI. CDR3 DNA sequence: TGTGCCAGCTCACTCGTACAGGGAAGGTACGAGCAGTACTTC. This sequence encodes CASSLVQGRYEQYF.

The chain uses TRBV18 and TRBJ1-6; no definite D call. Between the trimmed V and J ends, which lost 0 bases and 0 bases, there was a span of 6 bases. The germline CDR1 and CDR2 sequences are KGHSH and LQKENI. The CDR3 extends over 16 amino acids. CDR3 region: CASSPPGDSYNSPLHF. CDR3 sequence (DNA): TGTGCCAGCTCACCACCGGGAGACTCCTATAATTCACCCCTCCACTTT. Full variable domain (rest looked up from reference TRBV18 and TRBJ1-6): NAGVMQNPRHLVRRRGQEARLRCSPMKGHSHVYWYRQLPEEGLKFMVYLQKENIIDESGMPKERFSAEFPKEGPSILRIQQVVRGDSAAYFCASSPPGDSYNSPLHFGNGTRLTVT.